This TCR beta chain comes out of a study of vaccination effects on CD4 cells after COVID-19. Trimming took off 4 bases at V and 5 bases at J, with 15 bases between the two ends. Germline V gives CDR1 GTSNPN, CDR2 SVGIG (reference sequence). The CDR3 is made up of 14 amino acids. A note on this clone: What it recognizes is unknown.

This table comes from immunoSEQ multiplex PCR, and its TCRdb copy is limited to in-frame clones, with some not included. The repertoire includes around 60,000 clones, about 80% of them detected once, and 1% to 1.5% sits in the top ten. Expansion of antigen-specific CD4+ T cells with viral peptide pools was carried out by the ViraFEST assay before sequencing. Researchers isolated CD4+ T cells once roughly nine days of culture had elapsed. Each participant received a vaccine that was either BNT162b2 or mRNA-1273, given as two doses. Cultures of approximately 2.1 million PBMC per well contained about 10 IU/ml IL-2 plus 10 ug/ml peptides.

The chain couples TRBV30 to TRBJ2-4; possible D gene TRBD2, 6 bases. The sequencing used CD4+ T cells from PBMCs cultured with HCoV-229E spike peptides, collected after COVID-19 vaccination. The sequence came from a human donor who received a COVID-19 vaccine. The CDR3 is CAWNLLASENIQYF. CDR3 coding DNA: TGTGCCTGGAATTTACTAGCATCGGAAAACATTCAGTACTTC.